This T cell receptor beta chain was recorded in a study of blood T cell repertoires in COVID-19. The overall study: The analysed material was cDNA or gDNA that came from T cells, B-cell-depleted T cells, or PBMCs.

As originally analysed: Amplified reference gene primers provided the basis for estimating nucleated cell counts. Sequencing was performed with immunoSEQ multiplex PCR; in TCRdb, only in-frame clones are kept and a portion is missing. From that table come the V and J calls and clone size; the DNA was used to work out D and trimming. Of about 260,000 clones in the sample, 84% were seen once. This CDR3 is built from 17 residues. The V gene's germline CDR1 is MNHEY and CDR2 SVGEGT. Trimming removed 2 bases from V and 1 base from J; junction bases left unmatched: 8. What was sequenced was peripheral blood. The clonotype originates from a man in his sixties with acute or convalescent COVID-19. The rearrangement uses TRBV6-2 or TRBV6-3 and TRBJ1-5; TRBD1 matches 7 bases. CDR3 residues: CASSYPGGGYSNQPQHF. The CDR3 DNA sequence: TGTGCCAGCAGTTACCCCGGAGGGGGCTACAGCAATCAGCCCCAGCATTTT.